The 30 T cell receptor beta chains below were found in one sample sequenced in a study of CD4+ T cells in melanoma. Repertoires were generated with immunoSEQ multiplex PCR, while TCRdb's copy carries only in-frame clones and drops some. The repertoire holds over 15,000 clones, with under 90% as singletons. Sequenced sample: cells from a culture (not recorded whether cultured in vitro). The receptors come from a human donor with melanoma.

V gene TRBV2 combines with J gene TRBJ2-7; D is perhaps TRBD1 (5 bases). Looked up from germline, CDR1 is SNHLY and CDR2 is FYNNEI. This CDR3 comprises 12 residues. Trimming cost V 2 bases and J 7 bases, with 9 bases left between them. CDR3 DNA sequence: TGTGCCAGCAGTGAAACAGGTTCGGAGCAGTACTTC. Encoded protein: CASSETGSEQYF.

The chain couples TRBV7-9 to TRBJ1-1, with 8 nucleotides matching TRBD1. The CDR3 extends over 13 amino acids. The V and J ends lost 8 bases and 4 bases, in that order; junction bases with no gene match: 6. CDR1 SEHNR and CDR2 FQNEAQ come from the germline V gene (reference sequence). The chain's CDR3 is CASGRGQVTEAFF. In DNA, the CDR3 is TGTGCCAGCGGGAGGGGACAGGTCACTGAAGCTTTCTTT.

This clone showed up just once. The V gene is TRBV5-1, the J gene TRBJ2-1; D gene uncertain. The CDR3 runs 13 residues. Germline CDR1 reads SGHRS; CDR2 reads YFSETQ. V was pared by 1 base and J by 10 bases, with 12 bases between. The DNA for the CDR3 is TGCGCCAGCAGCTTGAAGGGCCTTGAAGAGCAGTTCTTC. This encodes CASSLKGLEEQFF.

The V and J genes are TRBV11-2 and TRBJ1-1, with D uncertain. There are 15 residues in the CDR3. V was trimmed by 7 bases and J by 0 bases, leaving 15 bases between them. The germline CDR1 and CDR2 sequences are SGHAT and FQNNGV. In DNA, the CDR3 is TGTGCCAGCACCAGCCCCCTGGGATTGAACACTGAAGCTTTCTTT. Translation: CASTSPLGLNTEAFF.

V and J are TRBV7-3 and TRBJ2-2; TRBD1 matches 7 bases. The CDR3 covers 14 residues. Trimming at V came to 6 bases and at J to 5 bases, leaving 6 bases not matched to a gene. Germline V gives CDR1 SGHTA, CDR2 FQGTGA. The CDR3 is CASRRDSGTGELFF. CDR3 DNA: TGTGCCAGCAGGAGGGACAGCGGAACCGGGGAGCTGTTTTTT.

The genes are TRBV6-1 and TRBJ1-3; D is uncertain. Germline CDR1 and CDR2: MNHNS and SASEGT. The CDR3 extends over 14 amino acids. Trimming removed 6 bases at V and 6 bases at J, with 15 bases between. This CDR3 is CASRSAGLPNTIYF. DNA of the CDR3: TGTGCCAGCAGATCCGCGGGTTTGCCAAACACCATATATTTT.

The gene calls are TRBV7-3 and TRBJ2-1, with TRBD1 matching 11 bases. Per germline, CDR1 SGHTA and CDR2 FQGTGA. This CDR3 spans 13 amino acids. The trim removed 6 bases at V and 6 bases at J, leaving 1 base unmatched. The CDR3 sequence: CASRGQGGNEQFF. The CDR3 DNA reads TGTGCCAGCAGGGGACAGGGGGGCAATGAGCAGTTCTTC.

The chain combines TRBV14 with TRBJ2-7; D gene unclear. CDR1 is SGHDN and CDR2 is FVKESK in the germline V gene. With 4 bases removed from V and 7 bases from J, the gap between germline ends came to 14 bases. CDR3 length: 13 amino acids. CDR3 sequence (DNA): TGTGCCAGCAGCCTCCTGACCGGGCGGGAGCAGTACTTC. Protein product: CASSLLTGREQYF.

The chain couples TRBV14 to TRBJ1-4; 7 bases match TRBD1. This CDR3 region has 15 residues. Losses at the gene ends were 4 bases for V and 3 bases for J; bases not matched to a gene: 5. Germline V lookup: CDR1 SGHDN, CDR2 FVKESK. The CDR3 sequence is CASSRGDSPNEKLFF. The CDR3 DNA reads TGTGCCAGCAGCCGCGGGGACAGCCCTAATGAAAAACTGTTTTTT.

This clone was detected only a few times. This chain connects TRBV6-1 to TRBJ1-5, with a tentative D call TRBD1 (5 bases). There are 15 residues in the CDR3. Germline CDR1 is MNHNS and CDR2 is SASEGT. With 1 base removed from V and 7 bases from J, the gap between germline ends came to 14 bases. For the CDR3, the DNA is TGTGCCAGCAGTGAAGGGCCGAGGGGAGGACAGCCCCAGCATTTT. This translates into CASSEGPRGGQPQHF.

This sequence joins TRBV2 and TRBJ1-6, with TRBD1 as a possible D gene (5 bases). From germline, CDR1 is SNHLY and CDR2 FYNNEI. Trimming left V 7 bases short and J 3 bases short, with 16 bases between. This CDR3 comprises 16 residues. CDR3 residues: CASNIRGAVYNSPLHF. Written as DNA, the CDR3 is TGTGCCAGCAACATACGAGGGGCGGTCTATAATTCACCCCTCCACTTT.

This clone was detected only once. J is TRBJ1-2 and V is TRBV7-2; tentatively, D is TRBD1 (5 bases). The CDR3 has 15 amino acids. The V gene's germline CDR1 is SGHTA and CDR2 FQGNSA. V gave up 4 bases and J gave up 3 bases, with 15 bases separating them. CDR3 amino acids: CASSSYRSRDYGYTF. The CDR3 coding sequence is TGTGCCAGCAGCTCATACAGGTCCCGAGACTATGGCTACACCTTC.

The sample holds a few counts of this clone. The chain is built from TRBV9 and TRBJ2-1; 9 nucleotides match TRBD2. Germline V gene sequence: CDR1 SGDLS, CDR2 YYNGEE. The CDR3 extends over 15 amino acids. Unmatched junction bases numbered 9, after V lost 2 bases and J lost 9 bases. CDR3 coding DNA: TGTGCCAGCAGCGTTATTGCGGGGGGGCGCGGTGAGCAGTTCTTC. This codes for CASSVIAGGRGEQFF.

The CDR3 nucleotides read TGTGCCAGCAGCGAAAAGACAGGCCGATACACCTTC. Protein: CASSEKTGRYTF. The chain couples TRBV9 to TRBJ1-2, with D tentatively TRBD1 (6 bases). There are 12 residues in the CDR3. Germline CDR1 is SGDLS and CDR2 is YYNGEE. Trimming took 3 bases from V and 11 from J, leaving 14 bases between them.

The chain has TRBV9 and TRBJ2-7, with 8 nucleotides matching TRBD2. Unmatched junction bases numbered 10, after V lost 0 bases and J lost 5 bases. The CDR3 runs to 16 residues. Germline values: CDR1 SGDLS, CDR2 YYNGEE. CDR3 amino acids: CASSVDAAGGGDEQYF. The CDR3 nucleotides read TGTGCCAGCAGCGTAGATGCGGCGGGGGGAGGCGACGAGCAGTACTTC.

This sequence joins TRBV11-2 and TRBJ2-3; unclear D gene. Trimming pared 5 bases from V and 2 bases from J, leaving 11 bases between. The CDR3 covers 14 residues. The germline V gene encodes CDR1 SGHAT and CDR2 FQNNGV. The CDR3 here is CASSLGWDTDTQYF. The DNA for the CDR3 is TGTGCCAGCAGCCTTGGATGGGACACAGATACGCAGTATTTT.

V gene TRBV7-2 combines with J gene TRBJ2-7; D gene unclear. V lost 5 bases and J lost 9, with 14 bases in between. CDR3 length equals 12 residues. Germline V CDR1 and CDR2: SGHTA, FQGNSA. The DNA of the CDR3 is TGTGCCAGCAGCCTATTGGGCTTGCCGCAGTACTTC. Translating gives CASSLLGLPQYF. Full variable domain (missing parts from reference TRBV7-2 and TRBJ2-7): GAGVSQSPSNKVTEKGKDVELRCDPISGHTALYWYRQSLGQGLEFLIYFQGNSAPDKSGLPSDRFSAERTGGSVSTLTIQRTQQEDSAVYLCASSLLGLPQYFGPGTRLTVT.

V gene TRBV27 combines with J gene TRBJ1-1; D is uncertain. This CDR3 is built from 16 residues. With 6 bases removed from V and 0 bases from J, the gap between germline ends came to 17 bases. Per the germline V gene, CDR1 is MNHEY and CDR2 is SMNVEV (reference sequence). The CDR3 DNA is TGTGCCAGCAGCGGCCGTTCGAGAACTATGAACACTGAAGCTTTCTTT. It translates to CASSGRSRTMNTEAFF.

The chain joins TRBV5-4 to TRBJ2-3; 9 positions agree with TRBD1. Looked up from germline, CDR1 is SGHNT and CDR2 is YYREEE (reference sequence). With 2 bases clipped from V and 4 bases from J, the junction kept 5 bases outside the gene matches. This CDR3 region has 15 residues. CDR3 amino acids: CASSFRQGVADTQYF. The CDR3 nucleotides are TGTGCCAGCAGCTTCCGACAGGGGGTCGCAGATACGCAGTATTTT.

This clone was seen more than once but under ten times. This chain links TRBV4-1 with TRBJ2-6, with D perhaps assigned TRBD1 or TRBD2 (5 bases each). Germline-derived CDR1 and CDR2 are MGHRA and YSYEKL. The CDR3 contains 15 residues. The V and J ends lost 0 bases and 9 bases respectively, with 12 bases between them. CDR3 coding DNA: TGCGCCAGCAGCCAAGATGAGGGGCACCGCAACGTCCTGACTTTC. This translates into CASSQDEGHRNVLTF.

This clone was recorded only once. The V gene is TRBV30, the J gene TRBJ1-1; weak D call: TRBD1 (6 bases). Germline lookup yields CDR1 GTSNPN and CDR2 SVGIG (reference sequence). This CDR3 has 14 residues. V was pared by 3 bases and J by 4 bases, with 15 bases between. The CDR3 DNA sequence: TGTGCCTGGAGGGGGAACAGGGCGCGCACTGAAGCTTTCTTT. Protein product: CAWRGNRARTEAFF.

V usage is TRBV2 and J usage is TRBJ2-7, with 10 bases that match TRBD2. CDR1 SNHLY and CDR2 FYNNEI come from the germline V gene. CDR3 length: 14 residues. The junction had 5 bases not matched to a gene; V was cut back by 5 bases and J by 4 bases. This chain's CDR3 is CASSFPSGGYEQYF. The CDR3, as DNA: TGTGCCAGCAGTTTCCCTAGCGGGGGTTACGAGCAGTACTTC.

This chain links TRBV7-9 with TRBJ2-2; 9 nucleotides agree with TRBD2. The CDR3 is 15 residues long. CDR1 is SEHNR, CDR2 FQNEAQ, per germline (reference sequence). V lost 6 bases and J lost 2; bases outside the gene matches: 4. This CDR3 is CASSRGGGNTGELFF. In DNA, the CDR3 is TGTGCCAGCAGTCGCGGGGGGGGAAACACCGGGGAGCTGTTTTTT.

The chain couples TRBV9 to TRBJ2-5, with 9 nucleotides matching TRBD1. The J segment lost 5 bases and the V segment lost 3 bases, leaving 11 bases of the junction unmatched. The CDR3 consists of 16 residues. Germline CDR1 SGDLS, CDR2 YYNGEE. The CDR3, as DNA: TGTGCCAGCAGCGGGCAAAGGACAGGGGTGGCGGAGACCCAGTACTTC. It encodes CASSGQRTGVAETQYF.

The chain combines TRBV10-1 with TRBJ2-3, with D perhaps matching TRBD1 or TRBD2 (5 bases each). Trimming took 0 bases from V and 3 from J, leaving 10 bases between them. CDR1 and CDR2 from the germline V gene are WNHNN and SYGVQD (reference sequence). The CDR3 runs to 15 residues. In nucleotides, the CDR3 is TGCGCCAGCAGTGAGTCCTGGGGGAGTACAGATACGCAGTATTTT. Translated: CASSESWGSTDTQYF.

V usage is TRBV10-2 and J usage is TRBJ1-1, with unresolved D. This CDR3 spans 14 amino acids. CDR1 WSHSY and CDR2 SAAADI come from the germline V gene. V lost 4 bases to trimming and J lost 1 base, with 10 bases between them. CDR3 residues: CASSVNSRNTEAFF. The CDR3 DNA reads TGCGCCAGCAGTGTGAACAGCCGGAACACTGAAGCTTTCTTT.

J is TRBJ1-1 and V is TRBV9; 8 bases are a match to TRBD1. Germline-derived CDR1 and CDR2 are SGDLS and YYNGEE. CDR3 length: 11 amino acids. Trimming cost V 4 bases and J 11 bases; bases outside gene matches: 4. CDR3 nucleotides: TGTGCCAGCAGCACAGGGGGTGAGGCTTTCTTT. It is translated as CASSTGGEAFF. Full variable domain (outside the CDR3, taken from reference TRBV9 and TRBJ1-1): DSGVTQTPKHLITATGQRVTLRCSPRSGDLSVYWYQQSLDQGLQFLIQYYNGEERAKGNILERFSAQQFPDLHSELNLSSLELGDSALYFCASSTGGEAFFGQGTRLTVV.

Note on this clone: At one end, the junction sequence differs from germline, possibly due to a read error. The chain combines TRBV6-1 with TRBJ1-5; 7 bases agree with TRBD1. Germline values: CDR1 MNHNS, CDR2 SASEGT. The CDR3 covers 17 residues. The CDR3 coding sequence is TGTGCCAGCAGTGATATACAGGGGCGAGCCGGGAATCGGCCCCAGCATTTT. Its protein product is CASSDIQGRAGNRPQHF.

The J gene is TRBJ1-1, the V gene TRBV5-1; perhaps TRBD1 as D (5 bases). Trimming left V 0 bases short and J 3 bases short, with 6 bases between. Germline-derived CDR1 and CDR2 are SGHRS and YFSETQ. The CDR3 covers 13 residues. CDR3 loop: CASSLGQYTEAFF. The CDR3 bases are TGCGCCAGCAGCTTGGGACAGTACACTGAAGCTTTCTTT.

The chain uses TRBV2 and TRBJ1-5; D gene uncertain. Germline CDR1 SNHLY, CDR2 FYNNEI. Trimming stripped 7 bases from V and 0 bases from J, with 7 bases between. This CDR3 region has 13 residues. The CDR3 DNA sequence: TGTGCCAGCAAGGGCAGTAGCAATCAGCCCCAGCATTTT. Residues: CASKGSSNQPQHF.